This T cell receptor (beta chain) was observed in a study of T cells in Graves' hyperthyroidism and ophthalmopathy. Study background: Staff took peripheral blood when the initial diagnosis was made, before any treatment began. Overall study findings and caveats: A model built on 13 V-J features separated ophthalmopathy from stable hyperthyroidism. Blood samples included most of the expanded thyroid clonotypes exceeding 0.001.

The CDR3 extends over 15 amino acids. V lost 5 bases and J lost 0, with 11 bases in between. CDR1 is MNHEY, CDR2 SVGEGT, per germline. This clonotype was observed many times. Its antigen is still unknown. What was amplified from RNA transcripts were TCR beta CDR3 regions. The primer set for the first-round RT-PCR of the TCR CDR3 was HTBI. TCRdb re-analysed the multiplex PCR reads in MiXCR, keeping a single row per CDR3 protein. Of hundreds of thousands of distinct CDR3 sequences in the sample, about 15% are singletons; the top ten hold 28%. The receptor's source is a woman under 30 with Graves' ophthalmopathy. The V gene is TRBV6-2 or TRBV6-3, the J gene TRBJ1-5; D unclear. What was sequenced was blood. CDR3 residues: CASSKDTYSNQPQHF. CDR3 coding DNA: TGTGCCAGCAGTAAAGACACGTATAGCAATCAGCCCCAGCATTTT.